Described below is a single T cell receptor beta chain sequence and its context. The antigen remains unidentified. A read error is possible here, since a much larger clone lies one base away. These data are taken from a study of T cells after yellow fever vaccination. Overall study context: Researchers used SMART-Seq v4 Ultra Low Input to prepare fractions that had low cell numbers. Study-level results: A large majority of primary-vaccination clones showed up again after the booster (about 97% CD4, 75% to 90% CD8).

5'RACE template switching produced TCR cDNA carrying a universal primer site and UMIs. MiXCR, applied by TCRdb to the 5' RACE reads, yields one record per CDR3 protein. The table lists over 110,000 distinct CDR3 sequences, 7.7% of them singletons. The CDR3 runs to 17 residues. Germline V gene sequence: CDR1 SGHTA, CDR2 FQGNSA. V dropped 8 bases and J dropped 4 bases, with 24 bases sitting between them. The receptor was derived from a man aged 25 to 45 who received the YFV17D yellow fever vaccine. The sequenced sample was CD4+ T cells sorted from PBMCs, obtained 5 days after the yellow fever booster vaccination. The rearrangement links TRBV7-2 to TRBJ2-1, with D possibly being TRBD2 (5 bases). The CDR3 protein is CASGLQRASTGYNEQFF. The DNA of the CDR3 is TGTGCCAGCGGCCTGCAAAGGGCCTCCACGGGATACAATGAGCAGTTCTTC.